This T cell receptor beta chain was captured in a study of shared clonotypes between healthy human individuals. In the study overall: Donors had three CD4 naive, three CD4 memory, two CD8 naive and one CD8 memory plate apiece.

Germline trimming cut 3 bases from V and 4 bases from J; bases unmatched to any gene: 6. The CDR3 has 14 residues. The germline V gene encodes CDR1 LNHNV and CDR2 YYDKDF (reference sequence). The split of CD4+ cells yielded CD45RA+ naive and CD45RA-negative memory subsets. As regards this clone: Its antigen remains unknown.

Deep-level running was used for the assay. Clones were read by immunoSEQ multiplex PCR, and TCRdb kept only the in-frame ones, dropping some. The sample records fewer than 2.5 million clones, 80% to 95% being singletons. Whole-study results and caveats: As a rule, naive subsets had a larger estimated richness than memory subsets.

This receptor was obtained from a man aged 18 to 30 in good health. Some clones in this sample may be carry-over from other donors' samples. Sequenced sample: naive CD4+ T cells from PBMCs. The subset was: CD45RA+ positively selected. The gene calls are TRBV15 and TRBJ2-7; 7 bases map to TRBD2. In DNA form, the CDR3 reads TGTGCCACCAGCAGGGCGGGAGAGGGGTACGAGCAGTACTTC. Translating gives CATSRAGEGYEQYF.